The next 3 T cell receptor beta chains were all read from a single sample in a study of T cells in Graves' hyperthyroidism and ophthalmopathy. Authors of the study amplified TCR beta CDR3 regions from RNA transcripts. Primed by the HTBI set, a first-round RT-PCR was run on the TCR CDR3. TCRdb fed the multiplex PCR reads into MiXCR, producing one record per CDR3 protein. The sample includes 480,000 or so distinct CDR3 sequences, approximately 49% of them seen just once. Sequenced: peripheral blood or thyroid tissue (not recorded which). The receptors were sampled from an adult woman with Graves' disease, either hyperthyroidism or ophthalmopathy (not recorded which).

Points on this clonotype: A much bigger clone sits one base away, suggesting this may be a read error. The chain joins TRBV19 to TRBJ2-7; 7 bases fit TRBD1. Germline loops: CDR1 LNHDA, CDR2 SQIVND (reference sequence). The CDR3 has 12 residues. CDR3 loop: CVSSTPGQRIDF. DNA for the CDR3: TGTGTCAGTAGTACCCCGGGACAGAGGATTGACTTC.

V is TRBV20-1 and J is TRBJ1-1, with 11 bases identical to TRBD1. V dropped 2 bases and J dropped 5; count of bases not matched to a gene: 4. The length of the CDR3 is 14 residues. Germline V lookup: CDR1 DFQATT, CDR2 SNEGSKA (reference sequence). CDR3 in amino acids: CSARSGQGGTEAFF. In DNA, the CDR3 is TGCAGTGCTAGATCGGGACAGGGGGGGACTGAAGCTTTCTTT.

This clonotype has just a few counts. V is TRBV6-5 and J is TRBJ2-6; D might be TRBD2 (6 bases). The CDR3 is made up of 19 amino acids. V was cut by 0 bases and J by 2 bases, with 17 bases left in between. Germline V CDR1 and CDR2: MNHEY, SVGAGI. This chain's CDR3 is CASSYSKLAFRTGANVLTF. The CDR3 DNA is TGTGCCAGCAGTTACTCGAAACTAGCTTTCCGAACTGGGGCCAACGTCCTGACTTTC.